This T cell receptor (beta chain) was found in a study of tumor and adjacent non-tumor tissue in lung cancer. Study-level results: TCR diversity was significantly greater in tumor than normal lung tissue. Top 100 clones took a larger repertoire share in normal lung.

The library came from three nested PCR rounds adapted from ARM-PCR protocols. Each CDR3 protein gets one entry after TCRdb re-called the multiplex PCR reads with MiXCR. The sample has just over 200,000 distinct CDR3 sequences; about two thirds are singletons. This clonotype came up a few times. Its antigen is unidentified. RNA was extracted from bulk tissue without any cell sorting. Newly diagnosed lung cancer patients had thoracic surgery in China, August–late 2014, without prior chemotherapy. Unmatched junction bases numbered 6, after V lost 4 bases and J lost 2 bases. CDR3 length equals 15 residues. CDR1 is WNHNN, CDR2 SYGVQD, per germline (reference sequence).

The rearrangement joins TRBV10-1 to TRBJ2-5; 8 bases fit TRBD2. The sequence derives from a man between 60 and 70 years old with non-small cell lung cancer. Sequenced sample: lung tumor tissue. CDR3 DNA: TGCGCCAGCAGTGGGGGTAGCGGGGAGCAAGAGACCCAGTACTTC. Its translation is CASSGGSGEQETQYF.